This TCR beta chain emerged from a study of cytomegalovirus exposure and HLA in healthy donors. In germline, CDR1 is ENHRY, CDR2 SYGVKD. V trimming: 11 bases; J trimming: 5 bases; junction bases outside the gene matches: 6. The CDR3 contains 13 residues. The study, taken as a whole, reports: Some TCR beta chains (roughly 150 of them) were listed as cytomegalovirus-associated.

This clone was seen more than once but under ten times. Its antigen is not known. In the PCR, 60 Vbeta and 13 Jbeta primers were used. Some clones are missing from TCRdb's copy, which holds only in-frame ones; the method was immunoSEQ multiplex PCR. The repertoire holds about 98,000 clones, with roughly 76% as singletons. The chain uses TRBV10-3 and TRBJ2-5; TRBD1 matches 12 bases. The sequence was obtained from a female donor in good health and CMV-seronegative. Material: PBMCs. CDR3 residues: CAVGTGGSETQYF. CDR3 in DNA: TGTGCCGTCGGGACAGGGGGCTCGGAGACCCAGTACTTC.